The 30 T cell receptor beta chains below come from one sample, sequenced in a study of cytomegalovirus exposure and HLA in healthy donors. Researchers ran the PCR with 60 Vbeta and 13 Jbeta primers. Data came from immunoSEQ multiplex PCR; TCRdb stores just in-frame clones and leaves some out. This sample has about 190,000 clones, with 80% to 85% found just once. The sequencing input was PBMCs. The receptors derive from a woman under 30 in good health and CMV-seronegative.

The rearrangement uses TRBV6-1 and TRBJ2-3; 10 bases align to TRBD1. The length of the CDR3 is 16 residues. The V gene's germline CDR1 is MNHNS and CDR2 SASEGT. J gave up 1 base and V 4 bases, and 5 bases lay outside the gene matches. This chain's CDR3 is CASSGDRGRGTDTQYF. Here the CDR3 DNA reads TGTGCCAGCAGTGGAGACAGGGGGCGCGGCACAGATACGCAGTATTTT.

The chain employs TRBV6-5 and TRBJ1-3; 8 nucleotides agree with TRBD1. The CDR3 has 14 amino acids. Germline CDR1 MNHEY, CDR2 SVGAGI. With 4 bases clipped from V and 4 bases from J, the junction kept 3 bases outside the gene matches. The CDR3 nucleotides are TGTGCCAGCAGTTTCCGACAGGGGGGAAACACCATATATTTT. Protein product: CASSFRQGGNTIYF.

This chain links TRBV15 with TRBJ2-1, with 11 bases fitting TRBD2. Per germline, CDR1 LNHNV and CDR2 YYDKDF (reference sequence). Trimming took 1 base from V and 5 from J; bases not matched to a gene: 1. There are 15 residues in the CDR3. The CDR3 spells CATSRGGLADNEQFF. Here the CDR3 DNA reads TGTGCCACCAGCAGAGGGGGACTAGCGGACAATGAGCAGTTCTTC.

This clone appeared a single time. The rearrangement joins TRBV6-1 to TRBJ2-5; D remains unclear. CDR3 length: 13 residues. Germline V gene sequence: CDR1 MNHNS, CDR2 SASEGT. V lost 4 bases, J lost 3 bases, and 9 bases lay in between. CDR3 DNA: TGTGCCAGCAGTGGTCACCAGGAAGAGACCCAGTACTTC. It is translated as CASSGHQEETQYF.

This clone was detected only a few times. The chain joins TRBV5-6 to TRBJ1-2, with D hard to call. CDR1 SGHDT and CDR2 YYEEEE come from the germline V gene. V lost 0 bases and J 7 bases, leaving 4 bases between the germline ends. CDR3 length: 11 amino acids. The DNA for the CDR3 is TGTGCCAGCAGCTTGGAGAGTGGCTACACCTTC. Its protein product is CASSLESGYTF.

The chain combines TRBV6-1 with TRBJ1-1; 7 positions agree with TRBD1. The CDR3 totals 18 residues. V was clipped by 3 bases and J by 0 bases; unmatched bases: 13. CDR1 and CDR2 (germline): MNHNS, SASEGT. CDR3 nucleotides: TGTGCCAGCAGTGAGCCAGGGACAGCCTATAACATGAACACTGAAGCTTTCTTT. It specifies CASSEPGTAYNMNTEAFF.

For this clone: In this CDR3 the conserved last residue, phenylalanine or tryptophan, is missing, so a read error is likely. No DNA is shown, since the ends of the CDR3 on it are uncertain; the CDR3 is the one TCRdb lists. The CDR3 sequence: CASSLLRASG. V and J are TRBV6-5 and TRBJ2-2; the table assigns TRBD2, which was not confirmed against the DNA. The CDR3 extends over 10 residues, inclusive of both ends. The germline gives CDR1 MNHEY, CDR2 SVGAGI.

The chain uses TRBV28 and TRBJ2-7; 9 bases match TRBD1. This CDR3 has 20 amino acids. Losses at the gene ends were 7 bases for V and 3 bases for J; bases not matched to a gene: 25. Germline assignment: CDR1 MDHEN and CDR2 SYDVKM. CDR3 sequence reads: CASNSLSLGKNRGPDYEQYF. The CDR3 region has the DNA TGTGCCAGCAATTCCTTATCCCTCGGGAAAAACAGGGGGCCCGACTACGAGCAGTACTTC.

The rearrangement links TRBV30 to TRBJ1-5; tentatively, D is TRBD1 (6 bases). Germline-derived CDR1 and CDR2 are GTSNPN and SVGIG (reference sequence). CDR3 length: 16 amino acids. The V end lost 1 base, the J end lost 0 bases, and 13 bases lay between the germline ends. The CDR3 nucleotides read TGTGCCTGGAGTGCCCTCGGGACACTTAGCAATCAGCCCCAGCATTTT. Translated, it gives CAWSALGTLSNQPQHF.

The rearrangement uses TRBV6-1 and TRBJ1-2; a weak D match, TRBD1 (6 bases). V gave up 0 bases and J gave up 4 bases, with 12 bases separating them. Germline CDR1 and CDR2: MNHNS and SASEGT. The CDR3 covers 15 residues. The CDR3 DNA follows: TGTGCCAGCAGTGAAGCGGTGCAGGGGTTCTATGGCTACACCTTC. Translated: CASSEAVQGFYGYTF.

The chain recombines TRBV5-1 with TRBJ2-2; D gene ambiguous. Per the germline V gene, CDR1 is SGHRS and CDR2 is YFSETQ. CDR3 length: 12 amino acids. Trimming took off 2 bases at V and 4 bases at J, with 3 bases between the two ends. The chain's CDR3 is CASSFLTGELFF. As DNA, the CDR3 is TGCGCCAGCAGCTTCCTCACCGGGGAGCTGTTTTTT.

The gene calls are TRBV19 and TRBJ1-2; weak D call: TRBD1 (5 bases). CDR1 and CDR2 (germline): LNHDA, SQIVND (reference sequence). The CDR3 covers 14 residues. Trimming took off 6 bases at V and 7 bases at J, with 18 bases between the two ends. CDR3: CASSPPGEFRGYTF. CDR3 DNA sequence: TGTGCCAGTAGCCCACCGGGGGAGTTTCGTGGCTACACCTTC. Using reference TRBV19 and TRBJ1-2 for the parts outside the CDR3, the full variable domain is DGGITQSPKYLFRKEGQNVTLSCEQNLNHDAMYWYRQDPGQGLRLIYYSQIVNDFQKGDIAEGYSVSREKKESFPLTVTSAQKNPTAFYLCASSPPGEFRGYTFGSGTRLTVV.

CDR3: CASSLGAADTQYF. The DNA of the CDR3 is TGCGCCAGCAGCTTAGGAGCGGCAGATACGCAGTATTTT. The rearrangement joins TRBV5-1 to TRBJ2-3; maybe TRBD2 (5 bases). The length of the CDR3 is 13 residues. The V and J ends lost 2 bases and 4 bases respectively, with 8 bases between them. The germline CDR1 and CDR2 sequences are SGHRS and YFSETQ.

The chain joins TRBV25-1 to TRBJ2-7; no clear D gene. The CDR3 has 14 amino acids. Between the trimmed V and J ends, which lost 3 bases and 0 bases, there was a span of 9 bases. CDR1 and CDR2 from the germline V gene are MGHDK and SYGVNS. The DNA of the CDR3 is TGTGCCAGCAGTGATCCTGTCGGCTCCTACGAGCAGTACTTC. This gives the protein CASSDPVGSYEQYF.

The chain carries TRBV18 and TRBJ2-3; TRBD2 agrees at 16 bases. J lost 2 bases, V lost 3 bases, and 11 bases had no gene match. CDR3 size: 20 residues. The germline V gene has CDR1 KGHSH and CDR2 LQKENI. In nucleotides, the CDR3 is TGTGCCAGCTCACCGCTGGGACTAGCGGGAGGGCTGGGCCTCACAGATACGCAGTATTTT. It yields the protein CASSPLGLAGGLGLTDTQYF.

The chain joins TRBV10-3 to TRBJ2-7; no clear D. Germline lookup yields CDR1 ENHRY and CDR2 SYGVKD. The CDR3 length is 14 residues. The V end was cut by 3 bases, the J end by 0 bases, with 9 bases between. This CDR3 is CAISDNLSSYEQYF. The CDR3 DNA reads TGTGCCATCAGTGACAACCTTAGCTCCTACGAGCAGTACTTC.

The chain combines TRBV2 with TRBJ2-3, with 7 bases that match TRBD1. Looked up from germline, CDR1 is SNHLY and CDR2 is FYNNEI. CDR3 length: 17 amino acids. V dropped 1 base and J dropped 3; count of bases not matched to a gene: 10. This CDR3 is CASSEGLGRGTTDTQYF. CDR3 nucleotides: TGTGCCAGCAGTGAAGGTCTTGGCAGGGGGACAACAGATACGCAGTATTTT.

V is TRBV29-1 and J is TRBJ1-2; 7 bases align to TRBD1. CDR3 size: 13 residues. The trim removed 1 base at V and 5 bases at J, leaving 4 bases unmatched. CDR1 is SQVTM and CDR2 is ANQGSEA in the germline V gene. The CDR3 region is CSVEVEQGYGYTF. In DNA form, the CDR3 reads TGCAGCGTTGAAGTCGAACAGGGGTATGGCTACACCTTC.

This sequence joins TRBV11-2 and TRBJ2-3, with 7 bases lining up with TRBD2. V trimming: 0 bases; J trimming: 6 bases; junction bases outside the gene matches: 9. CDR1 and CDR2 from the germline V gene are SGHAT and FQNNGV. The CDR3 is 16 amino acids. Here the CDR3 reads CASSLEGGGSWDTQYF. In nucleotides, the CDR3 is TGTGCCAGCAGCTTAGAGGGGGGAGGGTCTTGGGATACGCAGTATTTT.

This clone was found a few times. The identical CDR3 is also encoded by other nucleotide sequences in the sample. V is TRBV27 and J is TRBJ2-7; unclear D gene. Trimming removed 4 bases from V and 0 bases from J, with 7 bases in between. The CDR3 runs 13 residues. Germline values: CDR1 MNHEY, CDR2 SMNVEV (reference sequence). The CDR3 bases are TGTGCCAGCAGTTATTCGAGCTCCTACGAGCAGTACTTC. Translation gives CASSYSSSYEQYF.

Worth noting for this clone: At the DNA level, this CDR3 is encoded by other sequences in the same sample as well. The V gene is TRBV6-5, the J gene TRBJ1-2, with D possibly TRBD1 on 5 matching bases. Germline lookup yields CDR1 MNHEY and CDR2 SVGAGI. V lost 2 bases and J 4 bases, leaving 14 bases between the germline ends. This CDR3 has 15 residues. CDR3 coding DNA: TGTGCCAGCAGTTACAGGCAGGGATCGGGCTATGGCTACACCTTC. This sequence encodes CASSYRQGSGYGYTF.

The chain employs TRBV2 and TRBJ1-5; possibly TRBD1 for D (5 bases). Between the trimmed V and J ends, which lost 4 bases and 5 bases, there was a span of 12 bases. CDR1 is SNHLY and CDR2 is FYNNEI in the germline V gene. The CDR3 contains 14 residues. CDR3 residues: CASSAQGGHQPQHF. Here the CDR3 DNA reads TGTGCCAGCAGTGCGCAGGGAGGGCATCAGCCCCAGCATTTT.

Concerning this clone itself: The same CDR3 arises from other DNA sequences in this sample as well. The CDR3 DNA reads as TGTGCCAGCAGTCTAGCGGGGGGGCACAATGAGCAGTTCTTC. This sequence encodes CASSLAGGHNEQFF. This chain uses TRBV6-5 with TRBJ2-1; TRBD2 matches 12 bases. The CDR3 loop spans 14 amino acids. Germline CDR1 MNHEY, CDR2 SVGAGI. After removal of 5 bases from V and 5 bases from J, the junction contained 1 base not matched to a gene.

V is TRBV7-8 and J is TRBJ1-5; a weak D match, TRBD1 (6 bases). Germline V lookup: CDR1 SGHVS, CDR2 FQNEAQ. Trimming took 2 bases from V and 2 from J, leaving 7 bases between them. This CDR3 is 14 amino acids long. CDR3 sequence reads: CASSLNRGNQPQHF. In nucleotides, the CDR3 is TGTGCCAGCAGCTTAAACAGGGGCAATCAGCCCCAGCATTTT.

This clone was picked up a small number of times. V is TRBV5-1 and J is TRBJ2-2, with TRBD2 identical over 9 bases. Per germline, CDR1 SGHRS and CDR2 YFSETQ. V lost 3 bases, J lost 5 bases, and 8 bases stayed unmatched. CDR3 length equals 16 residues. CDR3 sequence (DNA): TGCGCCAGCAGCTCTGGCGCTAGCGGGAATACCGGGGAGCTGTTTTTT. It yields the protein CASSSGASGNTGELFF.

This clone was seen only a few times. This rearrangement joins TRBV7-9 to TRBJ1-4, with 9 positions matching TRBD1. The CDR3 totals 12 residues. Germline V gives CDR1 SEHNR, CDR2 FQNEAQ (reference sequence). Trimming cost V 4 bases and J 13 bases; bases outside gene matches: 4. CDR3 sequence (DNA): TGTGCCAGCAGCTGGGACAGGGACGCACTGTTTTTT. Its translation is CASSWDRDALFF.

The count of this clone is one. The chain links TRBV6-5 to TRBJ2-7; possible D gene TRBD2, 6 bases. CDR1 is MNHEY, CDR2 SVGAGI, per germline. The CDR3 covers 12 residues. V was shortened by 5 bases and J by 6 bases, with 11 bases between the two germline ends. CDR3 residues: CASSHGTFEQYF. The CDR3 DNA reads as TGTGCCAGCAGTCACGGGACTTTCGAGCAGTACTTC.

V is TRBV12-1 and J is TRBJ2-5; TRBD1 is the table's D call, not checked against the DNA. TRBV12-1 is a recognized pseudogene. The CDR3 is 16 residues long. The CDR3, as DNA: TGTGCCAGCAGCTTTGTGGACAGGGGGGCTGGAGAGACCCAGTACTTC. It translates to CASSFVDRGAGETQYF.

The chain joins TRBV14 to TRBJ1-2, with D maybe TRBD1 (6 bases). Germline CDR1 and CDR2: SGHDN and FVKESK. CDR3 length equals 16 residues. V shed 1 base and J shed 1 base, with 13 bases lying between them. CDR3 protein: CASSQVPARGNYGYTF. For the CDR3, the DNA is TGTGCCAGCAGCCAAGTTCCCGCCAGGGGTAACTATGGCTACACCTTC.

The chain has TRBV9 and TRBJ2-3; 8 nucleotides align to TRBD2. The germline CDR1 and CDR2 sequences are SGDLS and YYNGEE. V was clipped by 0 bases and J by 0 bases; unmatched bases: 3. This CDR3 is built from 16 residues. CDR3 region: CASSVDGGGSTDTQYF. Written as DNA, the CDR3 is TGTGCCAGCAGCGTAGACGGCGGGGGGAGCACAGATACGCAGTATTTT. Complete variable domain (other parts from reference TRBV9 and TRBJ2-3): DSGVTQTPKHLITATGQRVTLRCSPRSGDLSVYWYQQSLDQGLQFLIQYYNGEERAKGNILERFSAQQFPDLHSELNLSSLELGDSALYFCASSVDGGGSTDTQYFGPGTRLTVL.